This entry concerns a single TCR beta chain. Its specific antigen is unknown. Per-nucleotide qualities are absent, and no much larger clonotype sits a single base away. TCRbeta CDR3 regions were amplified from genomic DNA using the immunoSEQ Assay, a bias-controlled multiplex PCR. Regarding the original processing steps: Within the assay, amplification of reference gene primers was used to estimate how many nucleated cells each sample contained. To quantify the absolute abundance of each unique TCRbeta CDR3 rearrangement, sequence reads were collapsed and filtered. For each sample, productive Simpson clonality was calculated as the square root of Simpson's diversity index across productive rearrangements. In its TCRdb copy, this immuneACCESS table keeps in-frame sequences only and misses some clones. Where compared with another copy, unresolved V genes explain less than half of these, and the others have no known cause. D and trimming come from the DNA, and the V and J calls and clone size come from that table. This sample holds around 78,000 clones; just over 85% were observed only once. The ten largest clones take up approximately 11% of the sample.

These data are taken from a study of blood T cell repertoires in COVID-19 (dated by TCRdb to the early 2020s). Regarding the research as a whole: Samples covering the acute and convalescent phases of COVID-19 were provided by collaborators in the United States, Italy and Spain. Where available, HLA class I and class II types were obtained from metadata supplied by the sample provider rather than from assay-based typing. The prospective study material was composed of cDNA or gDNA derived from T cells, B-cell-depleted T cells, or PBMCs. Samples were obtained from the ongoing ImmuneRACE study (first 160 participants) and from over a thousand subjects provided by 6 global collaborators. The repertoires were released in a freely available public database intended as a resource for research on the immune response to SARS-CoV-2. A de-identified subject ID, COVID-19 status, age in years and sex were almost always included in the sample metadata. The dataset comprised deeply sampled blood TCRbeta repertoires from subjects exposed to, actively infected with, or recovered from COVID-19. Summary of the overall study and its limitations: How much clinical and demographic metadata was included differed by source and by participant, and the metadata was provided uncurated.

As encoded in the germline V gene (reference sequence), CDR1 is LGHDT while CDR2 is YNNKEL. From its cysteine to its phenylalanine, the CDR3 spans 14 amino acids. The sequence is cut down to CDR3 DNA, 42 bases in frame from base 1. V lost 2 bases and J lost 2 bases; the stretch between them is 9 bases long. Collaborating institutions collected whole blood in K2EDTA tubes following their own protocols. For TCRbeta analysis, collaborator samples were shipped as frozen whole blood, as isolated PBMCs, or as DNA extracted from either sample type. This clonotype was obtained from a man between 65 and 85 years old with active or convalescent COVID-19. The V and J genes are TRBV3-1 (or the pseudogene TRBV3-2) and TRBJ2-5; the D region possibly corresponds to TRBD2 (5 bases align). Sequencing was done on a sample of peripheral blood. The CDR3 reads as follows: CASSQFGEQETQYF. The DNA is TGTGCCAGCAGCCAATTTGGGGAGCAAGAGACCCAGTACTTC.